This record concerns one T cell receptor (beta chain) sequence. This entry belongs to a study of blood T cell repertoires in COVID-19. Whole-study context: Italy, Spain and the United States were the sources of the convalescent and acute COVID-19 samples. Nucleic acid was either cDNA or gDNA, and it came from T cells, B-cell-depleted T cells, or PBMCs.

Authors' data handling: Counts of nucleated cells, estimated from reference gene primer amplification, were obtained. Clones were read by immunoSEQ multiplex PCR, and TCRdb kept only the in-frame ones, dropping some. Clone size and the V and J calls come from that table; the DNA yielded D and trimming. The sample carries 150,000 to 200,000 clones, 85% recorded once. J was trimmed by 6 bases and V by 3 bases; bases with no gene match: 8. Germline-derived CDR1 and CDR2 are SGHRS and YFSETQ. This CDR3 has 14 residues. This rearrangement joins TRBV5-1 to TRBJ1-1; 7 bases fit TRBD1. The TCR originated in a human donor with acute or convalescent COVID-19. The donor label of this sample is uncertain. Sequencing was done on a sample of peripheral blood. The CDR3 coding sequence is TGCGCCAGCAGCTCCGAGACAGGGATCGCTGAAGCTTTCTTT. Residues: CASSSETGIAEAFF.